This is a list of T cell receptor beta chains from one sample in a study of T cell responses to AZD1222 COVID-19 vaccine. Clones were sequenced by immunoSEQ multiplex PCR, and TCRdb holds only the in-frame ones, with some missing. The table shows 130,000 to 150,000 clones, with 80% to 90% occurring only once. The sample here was peripheral blood, taken on day 0 of AZD1222 vaccination. Receptors originate from an adult in good health. Both conserved end residues are part of each CDR3. Fields, in order: J gene, V gene, clone size, D gene, CDR3 protein, CDR3 DNA. The D gene is left open where the match is weak. Size tells how often a clone was seen (once, few, many) or the class of an expanded clone, and some rows leave it out.

>TRBJ2-3|TRBV5-1|once|.
CASSPPLPSSTDTQYF
TGCGCCAGCAGCCCCCCTCTACCTTCTAGCACAGATACGCAGTATTTT
>TRBJ2-7|TRBV29-1|.|.
CSYQGRIKTYEQYF
TGCAGCTATCAGGGACGCATAAAAACCTACGAGCAGTACTTC
>TRBJ1-1|TRBV7-9|.|.
CASSPSGDTEAFF
TGTGCCAGCAGCCCGTCCGGGGACACTGAAGCTTTCTTT
>TRBJ2-5|TRBV13|.|.
CASSLGAGGETQYF
TGTGCCAGCAGCTTAGGGGCAGGGGGGGAGACCCAGTACTTC
>TRBJ1-1|TRBV27|.|.
CASNTGLGTEAFF
TGTGCCAGCAACACTGGCCTGGGAACTGAAGCTTTCTTT
>TRBJ1-1|TRBV12-3/TRBV12-4|.|.
CASTRQMNTEAFF
TGTGCCAGCACACGGCAGATGAACACTGAAGCTTTCTTT
>TRBJ1-1|TRBV7-9|.|.
CASSLLGVGNTEAFF
TGTGCCAGCAGCTTATTGGGGGTGGGGAACACTGAAGCTTTCTTT
>TRBJ2-3|TRBV7-2|.|.
CASSLAASGTDTQYF
TGTGCCAGCAGCTTAGCGGCTAGCGGCACAGATACGCAGTATTTT
>TRBJ1-1|TRBV28|.|TRBD1
CASSLSRGQGSTEAFF
TGTGCCAGCAGTTTATCCCGAGGACAGGGCTCCACTGAAGCTTTCTTT
>TRBJ2-7|TRBV28|.|.
CASSLGTGFQYF
TGTGCCAGCAGTTTAGGGACCGGCTTTCAGTACTTC
>TRBJ1-1|TRBV5-1|once|.
CASTGGENTEAFF
TGCGCCAGCACGGGGGGCGAAAACACTGAAGCTTTCTTT
>TRBJ2-5|TRBV3-1/TRBV3-2|.|TRBD2
CASSLRTSGQETQYF
TGTGCCAGCAGCCTCAGGACTAGCGGACAAGAGACCCAGTACTTC
>TRBJ1-4|TRBV6-6|.|TRBD1
CASSPRDRVGTNEKLFF
TGTGCCAGCAGTCCGCGGGACAGGGTGGGGACTAATGAAAAACTGTTTTTT
>TRBJ1-4|TRBV12-5|.|.
CASGFIGAEKLFF
TGTGCTAGTGGTTTCATCGGGGCTGAAAAACTGTTTTTT
>TRBJ2-1|TRBV18|.|TRBD2
CASSPKALSGGGNEQFF
TGTGCCAGCTCACCTAAGGCTTTATCGGGAGGTGGCAATGAGCAGTTCTTC
>TRBJ1-3|TRBV27|.|.
CASSLSPTGSGNTIYF
TGTGCCAGCAGTTTATCGCCTACAGGGTCTGGAAACACCATATATTTT
>TRBJ1-2|TRBV7-2|.|.
CASLLQPHSNYGYTF
TGTGCCAGCCTTTTGCAGCCACATTCTAACTATGGCTACACCTTC
>TRBJ2-7|TRBV7-2|.|.
CASSLVAKTYEQYF
TGTGCCAGCAGCTTAGTTGCTAAAACCTACGAGCAGTACTTC
>TRBJ1-1|TRBV6-2/TRBV6-3|.|.
CASSLLGFTGNREAFF
TGTGCCAGCAGTTTGTTAGGATTTACGGGGAATCGAGAAGCTTTCTTT
>TRBJ2-3|TRBV4-2|.|TRBD2
CASSHPGTSSTDTQYF
TGTGCCAGCAGCCACCCCGGGACTAGCAGCACAGATACGCAGTATTTT
>TRBJ1-1|TRBV7-8|.|.
CASRPGGPGTEAFF
TGTGCCAGCAGACCTGGGGGCCCCGGAACTGAAGCTTTCTTT
>TRBJ2-1|TRBV23-1|.|.
CASSQSGGRTYNEQFF
TGCGCCAGCAGTCAATCTGGGGGGCGGACCTACAATGAGCAGTTCTTC
>TRBJ2-7|TRBV19|.|.
CASSTADGTYEQYF
TGTGCCAGTAGTACCGCCGACGGAACCTACGAGCAGTACTTC
>TRBJ2-7|TRBV5-6|.|.
CASSLGSRGREQYF
TGTGCCAGCAGCTTGGGTAGCAGGGGCCGCGAGCAGTACTTC
>TRBJ1-6|TRBV30|.|.
CAWSVGFDSPLHF
TGTGCCTGGAGTGTAGGGTTTGATTCACCCCTCCACTTT
>TRBJ1-5|TRBV19|few|.
CASSIQAPQPQHF
TGTGCCAGTAGTATACAGGCGCCTCAGCCCCAGCATTTT
>TRBJ1-6|TRBV7-9|.|.
CASSPGPFNSPLHF
TGTGCCAGCAGCCCTGGCCCCTTTAATTCACCCCTCCACTTT
>TRBJ2-3|TRBV28|.|TRBD2
CASSRSGLAGTAGTQYF
TGTGCCAGCAGCCGATCCGGACTAGCGGGCACCGCGGGTACGCAGTATTTT
>TRBJ2-1|TRBV6-2/TRBV6-3|.|.
CASSLRGSEQFF
TGTGCCAGCAGTCTCCGAGGGTCTGAGCAGTTCTTC
>TRBJ2-7|TRBV20-1|.|.
CSARGSYEQYF
TGCAGTGCTAGGGGGTCCTACGAGCAGTACTTC
>TRBJ1-2|TRBV28|.|.
CASSLRTDGGYTF
TGTGCCAGCAGTCTTCGGACAGACGGCGGCTACACCTTC
>TRBJ2-3|TRBV24-1|few|.
CACGGDTDTQYF
TGTGCTTGTGGGGGAGACACAGATACGCAGTATTTT
>TRBJ2-7|TRBV19|.|.
CASSGPARQAYEQYF
TGTGCCAGTAGCGGACCAGCGAGGCAAGCCTACGAGCAGTACTTC
>TRBJ2-2|TRBV5-1|.|.
CASRYRTEETNTGELFF
TGCGCCAGCCGCTACCGGACGGAGGAAACGAACACCGGGGAGCTGTTTTTT
>TRBJ1-1|TRBV6-5|few|.
CASSPRLNFGTEAFF
TGTGCCAGCAGTCCTCGTCTGAACTTCGGGACTGAAGCTTTCTTT
>TRBJ2-1|TRBV18|.|.
CASSLSSASDNEQFF
TGTGCCAGCTCACTTAGTAGCGCCTCAGACAATGAGCAGTTCTTC
>TRBJ1-5|TRBV15|.|.
CATSRDRRSNQPQHF
TGTGCCACCAGCAGAGACCGACGCAGCAATCAGCCCCAGCATTTT
>TRBJ1-5|TRBV28|once|.
CASSQEGGRNQPQHF
TGTGCCAGCTCGCAAGAGGGGGGCCGCAATCAGCCCCAGCATTTT
>TRBJ2-4|TRBV6-5|.|.
CASKEGEAGVNIQYF
TGTGCCAGCAAGGAGGGGGAGGCGGGAGTAAACATTCAGTACTTC
>TRBJ2-7|TRBV15|.|.
CATSRELAQSYEQYF
TGTGCCACCAGCAGAGAACTAGCCCAATCCTACGAGCAGTACTTC